These 13 T cell receptor beta chains originate from one sample sequenced in a study of shared clonotypes between healthy human individuals (dated by TCRdb to the early 2020s). The library was generated by the immunoSEQ multiplex PCR assay. Not all clones reach the TCRdb copy of this immuneACCESS table, which keeps in-frame sequences only. Checked studies attribute under half of the gap to unresolved V genes and leave the rest unexplained. The sample table shows approximately 320,000 clones, and under 80% are seen once. About a tenth of the sample belongs to the ten largest clones. What was sequenced was memory CD4+ T cells sorted from blood. The cell subset or site label, read with the paper, signifies: CD45RA-negative fraction. The source of these receptors is a man aged 25 to 45 in good health.

The rearrangement uses TRBV11-2 and TRBJ2-1; 7 bases align to TRBD2. Trimming cost V 2 bases and J 7 bases; bases outside gene matches: 5. Germline V gene sequence: CDR1 SGHAT, CDR2 FQNNGV. The CDR3 is 14 amino acids. The CDR3 protein is CASSLTGGSNEQFF. The CDR3 DNA reads as TGTGCCAGCAGCTTAACGGGAGGCTCAAATGAGCAGTTCTTC.

The V and J genes are TRBV19 and TRBJ1-5; TRBD1 might be the D (5 bases). The ends were cut back, 3 bases at V and 0 bases at J, with 6 bases in the middle. The CDR3 length is 14 residues. Per the germline V gene, CDR1 is LNHDA and CDR2 is SQIVND (reference sequence). CDR3 amino acids: CASSIGHSNQPQHF. DNA for the CDR3: TGTGCCAGTAGTATTGGACATAGCAATCAGCCCCAGCATTTT.

As DNA, the CDR3 is TGCGCCAGCAGAGGAGACACCTTGAACACTGAAGCTTTCTTT. It is translated as CASRGDTLNTEAFF. The chain joins TRBV10-2 to TRBJ1-1; no reliable D call. The CDR3 covers 14 residues. Trimming shortened V by 6 bases and J by 0 bases, and 11 bases separated the two germline ends. Germline V CDR1 and CDR2: WSHSY, SAAADI.

The chain couples TRBV7-2 to TRBJ2-2; 10 nucleotides match TRBD2. Germline loops: CDR1 SGHTA, CDR2 FQGNSA. V trimming: 4 bases; J trimming: 8 bases; junction bases outside the gene matches: 10. The CDR3 runs 16 residues. CDR3 residues: CASSWASGSTGGELFF. DNA of the CDR3: TGTGCCAGCAGCTGGGCTAGCGGGAGTACTGGGGGGGAGCTGTTTTTT.

The rearrangement links TRBV11-3 to TRBJ2-1; D may correspond to TRBD1 or TRBD2 (5 bases each). Germline CDR1 and CDR2: SGHNT and YENEEA. The V gene lost 3 bases and the J gene lost 10 bases, with 19 bases spanning the gap. The CDR3 has 15 amino acids. The CDR3 protein is CASSLAGTEVREQFF. The CDR3 DNA reads as TGTGCCAGCAGCTTGGCCGGGACCGAGGTTCGGGAGCAGTTCTTC.

This chain links TRBV27 with TRBJ2-3, with 8 bases that match TRBD1. The CDR3 contains 16 residues. Trimming at V came to 3 bases and at J to 1 base, leaving 6 bases not matched to a gene. Germline loops: CDR1 MNHEY, CDR2 SMNVEV (reference sequence). The CDR3 spells CASSFGRGLGTDTQYF. Written as DNA, the CDR3 is TGTGCCAGCAGTTTCGGCAGGGGGCTTGGCACAGATACGCAGTATTTT.

With regard to this clone: The same CDR3 is also encoded by other DNA sequences in this sample. The chain couples TRBV19 to TRBJ2-1; 11 bases are shared with TRBD2. The CDR3 consists of 14 residues. Trimming cost V 1 base and J 7 bases; bases outside gene matches: 0. The V gene's germline CDR1 is LNHDA and CDR2 SQIVND (reference sequence). The CDR3 bases are TGTGCCAGTAGTATAGGACTAGCGGGAAATGAGCAGTTCTTC. Protein sequence: CASSIGLAGNEQFF.

The V call is TRBV19, the J call TRBJ2-2; 7 nucleotides agree with TRBD1. Germline CDR1 is LNHDA and CDR2 is SQIVND (reference sequence). Trimming cost V 3 bases and J 4 bases; bases outside gene matches: 5. The CDR3 is 15 amino acids. CDR3 amino acids: CASSIRGQFTGELFF. CDR3 in DNA: TGTGCCAGTAGTATTAGGGGGCAGTTCACCGGGGAGCTGTTTTTT.

This clone was counted between two and nine times. The chain recombines TRBV5-1 with TRBJ1-1; a weak D match, TRBD1 (6 bases). CDR3 length: 15 amino acids. CDR1 and CDR2 (germline): SGHRS, YFSETQ. V was shortened by 1 base and J by 6 bases, with 16 bases between the two germline ends. CDR3 region: CASSLSQGPLAEAFF. The CDR3 DNA sequence: TGCGCCAGCAGCTTGTCACAGGGACCGTTAGCTGAAGCTTTCTTT.

The rearrangement links TRBV18 to TRBJ2-3; D unresolved. Germline lookup yields CDR1 KGHSH and CDR2 LQKENI. The ends were cut back, 4 bases at V and 0 bases at J, with 8 bases in the middle. This CDR3 region has 14 residues. The CDR3 DNA sequence: TGTGCCAGCTCACAAGTATCTAGCACAGATACGCAGTATTTT. Translating it yields CASSQVSSTDTQYF.

To note about this clone: Other DNA sequences of this sample code for an identical CDR3. The chain is built from TRBV10-2 and TRBJ2-5, with D possibly TRBD2 on 5 matching bases. The CDR3 length is 12 residues. CDR1 is WSHSY, CDR2 SAAADI, per germline. Trimming removed 6 bases at V and 4 bases at J, with 9 bases between. CDR3 in amino acids: CASSQSGETQYF. In DNA form, the CDR3 reads TGCGCCAGCAGCCAGAGCGGAGAGACCCAGTACTTC.

The chain employs TRBV7-2 and TRBJ2-1, with a weak D call TRBD1 (5 bases). The CDR3 contains 15 residues. V was cut by 5 bases and J by 4 bases, with 15 bases left in between. Germline CDR1 is SGHTA and CDR2 is FQGNSA. The CDR3 DNA is TGTGCCAGCAGCCAAAGGGGTGGCAGATACAATGAGCAGTTCTTC. Translating gives CASSQRGGRYNEQFF.

V usage is TRBV7-6 and J usage is TRBJ1-5; D is uncertain. The V end was cut by 1 base, the J end by 2 bases, with 6 bases between. The germline gives CDR1 SGHVS, CDR2 FNYEAQ. There are 14 residues in the CDR3. The chain's CDR3 is CASSLGQGNQPQHF. CDR3 DNA: TGTGCCAGCAGCTTAGGTCAGGGCAATCAGCCCCAGCATTTT. Variable domain in full (rest from reference TRBV7-6 and TRBJ1-5): GAGVSQSPRYKVTKRGQDVALRCDPISGHVSLYWYRQALGQGPEFLTYFNYEAQQDKSGLPNDRFSAERPEGSISTLTIQRTEQRDSAMYRCASSLGQGNQPQHFGDGTRLSIL.